This TCR beta chain was sequenced in a study of T cell repertoires in cytomegalovirus infection. Study-wide context: Public TCR beta signatures marked donors with CMV infection and the matching HLA.

The CDR3 extends over 12 amino acids. Trimming left V 3 bases short and J 2 bases short, with 4 bases between. Germline V gene data show CDR1 as ENHRY and CDR2 as SYGVKD. One entry per CDR3 protein, called by TCRdb with MiXCR from the reads. The table shows approximately 180,000 distinct CDR3 sequences, with about a tenth occurring only once. The chain has TRBV10-3 and TRBJ1-1; D uncertain. The receptor's source is a human donor in good health (CMV status not recorded). Some clones in this sample may be carry-over from other donors' samples. The source material was PBMCs. The CDR3 DNA reads as TGTGCCATCAGTGATGTCAACACTGAAGCTTTCTTT. Residues: CAISDVNTEAFF.